Below are 32 T cell receptor beta chains sequenced from a single sample in a study of T-cell reconstitution after alpha-beta-depleted transplantation in children. A library of TCRbeta sequences, prepared with unique molecular identifiers, was generated. In TCRdb, the PCR reads were re-called with MiXCR into one record per CDR3 protein. The repertoire includes fewer than 550,000 distinct CDR3 sequences, about an eighth of them detected once, and less than 15% sits in the top ten. The specimen was PBMCs, mostly from graft donor cells, collected 180 days after TCRalphabeta/CD19-depleted stem cell transplant. The receptors here all came from a female patient between 2 and 10 years old who had a stem cell transplant for aplastic anemia, so the T cells may come from the graft donor.

The chain combines TRBV29-1 with TRBJ2-7; 8 bases agree with TRBD2. This CDR3 comprises 15 residues. The germline CDR1 and CDR2 sequences are SQVTM and ANQGSEA. With 4 bases clipped from V and 9 bases from J, the junction kept 17 bases outside the gene matches. Here the CDR3 DNA reads TGCAGCGTTGGACCGAGGACTAGCTTGCGCCACGGGCAGTACTTC. Its protein is CSVGPRTSLRHGQYF.

The table lists this clonotype with a few counts. The rearrangement links TRBV28 to TRBJ1-4, with 7 bases fitting TRBD1. V dropped 5 bases and J dropped 6; count of bases not matched to a gene: 6. Germline V lookup: CDR1 MDHEN, CDR2 SYDVKM. The CDR3 is made up of 14 amino acids. DNA for the CDR3: TGTGCCAGCAGTCCAACTACAGGGGATGAAAAACTGTTTTTT. This sequence encodes CASSPTTGDEKLFF.

This chain connects TRBV6-2 or TRBV6-3 to TRBJ2-1, with a weak D call TRBD2 (5 bases). V was pared by 2 bases and J by 6 bases, with 23 bases between. The length of the CDR3 is 18 residues. In germline, CDR1 is MNHEY, CDR2 SVGEGT. The CDR3 DNA sequence: TGTGCCAGCAGTTACGGTTTGGTGGGTAGGGCGGGCTTCAATGAGCAGTTCTTC. This encodes CASSYGLVGRAGFNEQFF.

A few counts support this clonotype. The V gene is TRBV5-6, the J gene TRBJ1-2, with TRBD1 matching 10 bases. This CDR3 region has 16 residues. Germline V lookup: CDR1 SGHDT, CDR2 YYEEEE. The J segment lost 2 bases and the V segment lost 2 bases, leaving 6 bases of the junction unmatched. As DNA, the CDR3 is TGTGCCAGCAGCTTAACCGGGACAGGGGCGAACTATGGCTACACCTTC. Residues: CASSLTGTGANYGYTF.

The V and J genes are TRBV7-3 and TRBJ2-1; TRBD2 aligns across 9 bases. From germline, CDR1 is SGHTA and CDR2 FQGTGA. The CDR3 loop spans 16 amino acids. V gave up 0 bases and J gave up 6 bases; unmatched junction bases: 6. This CDR3 is CASSLTGGRASNEQFF. The CDR3 DNA is TGTGCCAGCAGCTTAACCGGCGGGAGGGCCTCCAATGAGCAGTTCTTC. Complete variable domain (other parts from reference TRBV7-3 and TRBJ2-1): GAGVSQTPSNKVTEKGKYVELRCDPISGHTALYWYRQSLGQGPEFLIYFQGTGAADDSGLPNDRFFAVRPEGSVSTLKIQRTERGDSAVYLCASSLTGGRASNEQFFGPGTRLTVL.

This clonotype came up a few times. This sequence joins TRBV6-1 and TRBJ1-5; D remains unclear. Between the trimmed V and J ends, which lost 7 bases and 3 bases, there was a span of 22 bases. The germline gives CDR1 MNHNS, CDR2 SASEGT. CDR3 length: 17 amino acids. CDR3 residues: CASTRTLSLTNNQPQHF. CDR3 DNA sequence: TGTGCCAGCACAAGAACCCTCTCTTTGACAAACAATCAGCCCCAGCATTTT.

The chain joins TRBV20-1 to TRBJ1-1; D uncertain. Germline V gene data show CDR1 as DFQATT and CDR2 as SNEGSKA (reference sequence). V lost 6 bases and J lost 1, with 18 bases in between. CDR3 size: 15 residues. The CDR3 protein is CSARPTGRRNTEAFF. In DNA form, the CDR3 reads TGCAGTGCCAGACCGACTGGGCGGAGGAACACTGAAGCTTTCTTT.

This chain joins TRBV7-2 and TRBJ2-2, with D tentatively TRBD2 (5 bases). V was shortened by 5 bases and J by 1 base, with 11 bases between the two germline ends. The CDR3 consists of 15 residues. Germline V lookup: CDR1 SGHTA, CDR2 FQGNSA. The CDR3: CASSRAGVNTGELFF. The CDR3 DNA sequence: TGTGCCAGCAGCCGCGCGGGTGTGAACACCGGGGAGCTGTTTTTT.

About this clonotype: Given a much more abundant clone one base away, this may be a read error. J is TRBJ2-5 and V is TRBV5-4; possibly TRBD2 for D (5 bases). V was pared by 3 bases and J by 10 bases, with 10 bases between. The CDR3 runs to 11 residues. Germline loops: CDR1 SGHNT, CDR2 YYREEE (reference sequence). The CDR3 region is CASSSFGIQYF. The CDR3 coding sequence is TGTGCCAGCAGCTCCTTCGGGATCCAGTACTTC.

The J gene is TRBJ1-2, the V gene TRBV5-5; D might be TRBD1 (5 bases). There are 17 residues in the CDR3. Germline V gives CDR1 SGHKS, CDR2 YYEKEE (reference sequence). Deletions cut 1 base from V and 6 bases from J, with 22 bases between. The CDR3 sequence is CASSLRPGLSRTNGYTF. DNA of the CDR3: TGTGCCAGCAGCTTGAGACCGGGACTTTCCAGGACTAATGGCTACACCTTC.

This clonotype turned up a few times. The V gene is TRBV20-1, the J gene TRBJ1-4, with D hard to call. CDR1 and CDR2 (germline): DFQATT, SNEGSKA (reference sequence). Trimming removed 5 bases from V and 7 bases from J, with 11 bases in between. The CDR3 runs 12 residues. CDR3 sequence (DNA): TGCAGTGCTTCAGGCCTGGGTGAAAAACTGTTTTTT. This sequence encodes CSASGLGEKLFF.

The V and J genes are TRBV6-5 and TRBJ2-7; 9 nucleotides match TRBD1. Germline assignment: CDR1 MNHEY and CDR2 SVGAGI. Trimming took 5 bases from V and 6 from J; bases not matched to a gene: 17. The CDR3 runs 17 residues. CDR3 DNA sequence: TGTGCCAGCAGTAAGTCGAGCGGACAGGGGCGTTTGAGCGAGCAGTACGTC. Amino acid sequence: CASSKSSGQGRLSEQYV.

The chain is built from TRBV5-1 and TRBJ2-3; D may match TRBD1 or TRBD2 (7 bases each). The CDR3 has 15 amino acids. With 4 bases removed from V and 1 base from J, the gap between germline ends came to 13 bases. Germline CDR1 reads SGHRS; CDR2 reads YFSETQ. Written as DNA, the CDR3 is TGCGCCAGCAGCCAGGGAGGGACAGGCACAGATACGCAGTATTTT. Its translation is CASSQGGTGTDTQYF.

This clonotype was counted ten times or more. The genes are TRBV5-5 and TRBJ2-7; D is unclear. The V gene lost 1 base and the J gene lost 0 bases, with 8 bases spanning the gap. The CDR3 sequence is 14 residues long. CDR1 SGHKS and CDR2 YYEKEE come from the germline V gene (reference sequence). The CDR3 DNA is TGTGCCAGCAGCTTGCTCCGAAGCTCCTACGAGCAGTACGTC. It is translated as CASSLLRSSYEQYV.

This sequence joins TRBV6-5 and TRBJ1-5; perhaps TRBD1 as D (6 bases). The CDR3 is 14 amino acids. Trimming stripped 5 bases from V and 7 bases from J, with 15 bases between. The germline CDR1 and CDR2 sequences are MNHEY and SVGAGI. The CDR3 nucleotides are TGTGCCAGCAGTCTACAGGGTAGGGGGCAGCCCCAGCATTTT. This sequence encodes CASSLQGRGQPQHF.

The chain uses TRBV20-1 and TRBJ2-5; TRBD2 aligns across 8 bases. From germline, CDR1 is DFQATT and CDR2 SNEGSKA (reference sequence). The CDR3 sequence is 15 residues long. V gave up 7 bases and J gave up 1 base; unmatched junction bases: 11. This chain's CDR3 is CSVRTSSYIQETQYF. Here the CDR3 DNA reads TGCAGTGTAAGGACTAGCAGTTACATCCAAGAGACCCAGTACTTC.

This clonotype was recorded many times. The chain joins TRBV4-2 to TRBJ2-7; D might be TRBD2 (6 bases). Germline-derived CDR1 and CDR2 are LGHNA and YNFKEQ. Trimming pared 6 bases from V and 7 bases from J, leaving 10 bases between. The CDR3 is 11 residues long. CDR3: CASRGGGEQYF. The CDR3 DNA follows: TGTGCCAGCAGGGGAGGCGGAGAGCAGTACTTC.

This clonotype was seen a few times. This chain links TRBV12-3 or TRBV12-4 with TRBJ2-3; no firm D call. V shed 2 bases and J shed 5 bases, with 17 bases lying between them. The length of the CDR3 is 16 residues. The chain's CDR3 is CASSLYGPPSRDTQYF. The CDR3 region has the DNA TGTGCCAGCAGTTTATACGGACCCCCAAGCCGAGATACGCAGTATTTT.

This clonotype appeared many times. This rearrangement joins TRBV5-1 to TRBJ2-5; weak D call: TRBD2 (5 bases). The CDR3 has 14 amino acids. The V end lost 5 bases, the J end lost 2 bases, and 13 bases lay between the germline ends. Germline lookup yields CDR1 SGHRS and CDR2 YFSETQ. The CDR3, as DNA: TGCGCCAGCAGAGGGTCCGGCGGGCAAGAGACCCAGTACTTC. Translating gives CASRGSGGQETQYF. Variable domain in full (rest from reference TRBV5-1 and TRBJ2-5): KAGVTQTPRYLIKTRGQQVTLSCSPISGHRSVSWYQQTPGQGLQFLFEYFSETQRNKGNFPGRFSGRQFSNSRSEMNVSTLELGDSALYLCASRGSGGQETQYFGPGTRLLVL.

This chain uses TRBV5-1 with TRBJ2-1; 10 bases align to TRBD2. The germline gives CDR1 SGHRS, CDR2 YFSETQ. The CDR3 has 17 residues. Germline trimming cut 4 bases from V and 2 bases from J; bases unmatched to any gene: 9. Here the CDR3 DNA reads TGCGCCAGCAGCCTCGTACCTAGCGGGAGTCCCTACAATGAGCAGTTCTTC. Amino acid sequence: CASSLVPSGSPYNEQFF. The whole variable domain, remainder taken from reference TRBV5-1 and TRBJ2-1, is KAGVTQTPRYLIKTRGQQVTLSCSPISGHRSVSWYQQTPGQGLQFLFEYFSETQRNKGNFPGRFSGRQFSNSRSEMNVSTLELGDSALYLCASSLVPSGSPYNEQFFGPGTRLTVL.

In DNA form, the CDR3 reads TGTGCCAGCAGCTTTTTAGAATCAGGACAGTACTACAATGAGCAGTTCTTC. The encoded protein is CASSFLESGQYYNEQFF. The V gene is TRBV7-8, the J gene TRBJ2-1; TRBD1 is a possible D gene (6 bases). Germline CDR1 and CDR2: SGHVS and FQNEAQ. This CDR3 is built from 17 residues. Trimming removed 3 bases at V and 3 bases at J, with 18 bases between.

The gene calls are TRBV6-5 and TRBJ2-7; unclear D gene. V was trimmed by 0 bases and J by 5 bases, leaving 11 bases between them. CDR3 length: 14 amino acids. CDR1 is MNHEY and CDR2 is SVGAGI in the germline V gene. The CDR3 nucleotides read TGTGCCAGCAGTTACTCCGTCTTTACCCACGAGCAGTACTTC. It yields the protein CASSYSVFTHEQYF.

In this sample, this clonotype turned up a few times. This sequence joins TRBV12-3 or TRBV12-4 and TRBJ1-1; TRBD1 might be the D (5 bases). The CDR3 spans 16 residues. The V and J ends lost 3 bases and 7 bases respectively, with 21 bases between them. CDR3 loop: CASSFIGRSTDIEAFF. CDR3 in DNA: TGTGCCAGCAGTTTCATAGGCAGATCGACAGATATTGAAGCTTTCTTT.

This clonotype was seen more than once but under ten times. The chain links TRBV7-6 to TRBJ2-7; either TRBD1 or TRBD2 may supply D (5 bases each). CDR3 length: 17 amino acids. Germline CDR1 reads SGHVS; CDR2 reads FNYEAQ. Trimming shortened V by 6 bases and J by 2 bases, and 23 bases separated the two germline ends. The CDR3 DNA sequence: TGTGCCAGCAGATTTTGGGACCGGGACCGGACCACCTACGAGCAGTACGTC. This codes for CASRFWDRDRTTYEQYV.

The chain carries TRBV18 and TRBJ1-5, with TRBD1 as a possible D gene (5 bases). CDR3 size: 15 residues. Trimming took 0 bases from V and 2 from J, leaving 8 bases between them. The V gene's germline CDR1 is KGHSH and CDR2 LQKENI. The CDR3 DNA is TGTGCCAGCTCACCACCAGGGGATGGCAATCAGCCCCAGCATTTT. Translating gives CASSPPGDGNQPQHF. Full variable domain (remainder filled in from reference TRBV18 and TRBJ1-5): NAGVMQNPRHLVRRRGQEARLRCSPMKGHSHVYWYRQLPEEGLKFMVYLQKENIIDESGMPKERFSAEFPKEGPSILRIQQVVRGDSAAYFCASSPPGDGNQPQHFGDGTRLSIL.

This clonotype was found many times. This chain links TRBV18 with TRBJ2-7; no clear D gene. The germline CDR1 and CDR2 sequences are KGHSH and LQKENI. With 0 bases removed from V and 2 bases from J, the gap between germline ends came to 5 bases. This CDR3 comprises 13 residues. Here the CDR3 DNA reads TGTGCCAGCTCACCACCCACTACCTACGAGCAGTACTTC. This codes for CASSPPTTYEQYF.

This rearrangement joins TRBV4-3 to TRBJ2-5, with D unclear. Germline V gene data show CDR1 as LGHNA and CDR2 as YSLEER. CDR3 length: 18 residues. The germline V and J ends were trimmed by 0 bases and 5 bases, with 22 bases remaining between them. CDR3 loop: CASSQDIVEQKRHETQYF. The CDR3 DNA reads as TGCGCCAGCAGCCAAGATATAGTGGAGCAGAAGCGCCACGAGACCCAGTACTTC.

This clonotype was counted only a few times. The chain carries TRBV5-1 and TRBJ2-1, with 13 nucleotides matching TRBD2. CDR1 is SGHRS, CDR2 YFSETQ, per germline. Unmatched junction bases numbered 4, after V lost 0 bases and J lost 7 bases. The CDR3 is 16 amino acids. The CDR3 here is CASSLEGTSGINEQFF. The CDR3 DNA follows: TGCGCCAGCAGCTTGGAGGGGACTAGCGGGATTAATGAGCAGTTCTTC.

This clonotype counts as large (0.1 to 1%). The chain has TRBV28 and TRBJ1-5, with D possibly matching TRBD1 (6 bases). This CDR3 region has 14 residues. Germline CDR1 and CDR2: MDHEN and SYDVKM. Trimming took off 8 bases at V and 5 bases at J, with 16 bases between the two ends. CDR3 DNA sequence: TGTGCCAGCTTTTTACGGCAGGGGCATCAGCCCCAGCATTTT. It encodes CASFLRQGHQPQHF.

The table lists this clonotype with a few counts. The chain joins TRBV4-3 to TRBJ2-7; a weak D match, TRBD1 (5 bases). V dropped 4 bases and J dropped 5 bases, with 12 bases sitting between them. Germline V lookup: CDR1 LGHNA, CDR2 YSLEER. This CDR3 region has 13 residues. The CDR3 sequence is CASSPGRAHEQYF. DNA of the CDR3: TGCGCCAGCAGCCCAGGCAGGGCCCACGAGCAGTACTTC.

V usage is TRBV12-5 and J usage is TRBJ1-5; D is unclear. Germline V lookup: CDR1 LGHNT, CDR2 FRNRAP. The CDR3 has 12 residues. V dropped 6 bases and J dropped 6 bases, with 9 bases sitting between them. The CDR3 sequence is CASGTAAQPQHF. The CDR3 DNA reads TGTGCTAGTGGCACGGCGGCTCAGCCCCAGCATTTT.

This clonotype was found once. The chain employs TRBV10-3 and TRBJ2-5, with 7 bases that match TRBD1. Germline V gene lookup returns CDR1 ENHRY and CDR2 SYGVKD. The CDR3 spans 14 residues. J was trimmed by 4 bases and V by 6 bases; bases with no gene match: 8. The CDR3 reads CAIRPTGWRETQYF. CDR3 nucleotides: TGTGCCATCAGGCCGACAGGGTGGCGAGAGACCCAGTACTTC.